The rows below give T cell receptor beta chains drawn from one sample of a study of early T cells in non-severe SARS-CoV-2 infection. A single record per CDR3 protein comes from TCRdb applying MiXCR to the 5' RACE reads. The sample contains nearly 30,000 distinct CDR3 sequences, 5.5% to 6.5% of which appear only once. Sequencing was done on a sample of whole blood. The receptors originated from an adult who was a healthcare worker with PCR-confirmed SARS-CoV-2 infection or an uninfected control (not recorded which). CDR3s include the opening cysteine and the closing phenylalanine or tryptophan. D genes are given only for firm matches. Clone size, where shown, is once, few, many, or a class for clones that have expanded.

>TRBV28|TRBJ1-2|few|-
TGTGCCAGCACCTTACAGATAACCCCCTCCCCCTATGGCTACACCTTC
CASTLQITPSPYGYTF
>TRBV5-6|TRBJ2-7|-|-
TGTGCCAGCAGCTCGGCCGACCATCGAGGGCAGTACTTC
CASSSADHRGQYF
>TRBV29-1|TRBJ1-1|many|-
TGCAGCGGTCGGGACCAGACCCCTGAAGCTTTCTTT
CSGRDQTPEAFF
>TRBV4-2|TRBJ2-3|many|-
TGTGCCAGCAGCCAGGAAACGGGGGCCCCCACAGATACGCAGTATTTT
CASSQETGAPTDTQYF
>TRBV2|TRBJ2-1|many|TRBD1
TGTGCCAGCAGTGGACAGGGGGGGACCTCCTACAATGAGCAGTTCTTC
CASSGQGGTSYNEQFF
>TRBV12-3/TRBV12-4|TRBJ2-3|many|TRBD2
TGTGCCAGCACCCTGGGAGGGGAGGGTACGCAGTATTTT
CASTLGGEGTQYF
>TRBV18|TRBJ1-6|-|-
TGTGCCAGCTCACCCGGACAAGGATTGTTGCCCCTCCACTTT
CASSPGQGLLPLHF
>TRBV6-1|TRBJ2-7|many|-
TGTGCCAGCAGTTACCCCAGGGGAAGCGAGCAGTACTTC
CASSYPRGSEQYF
>TRBV20-1|TRBJ2-3|many|-
TGCAGTGCTAGGCCGGCAGGGATGTTGGATACGCAGTATTTT
CSARPAGMLDTQYF
>TRBV12-3/TRBV12-4|TRBJ2-3|many|-
TGTGCCAGCAGCCCCGGAGGAGATACGCAGTATTTT
CASSPGGDTQYF
>TRBV7-9|TRBJ2-7|few|-
TGTGCCAGCCGCCGGGGCCCATACGAGCAGTACTTC
CASRRGPYEQYF
>TRBV29-1|TRBJ2-7|-|-
TGCAGCGCGGGGAGGGGGACAGACTTCTACGAGCAGTACTTC
CSAGRGTDFYEQYF
>TRBV12-3/TRBV12-4|TRBJ2-7|many|-
TGTGCCAGCAGTTTAAATGGACTGACCTACGAGCAGTACTTC
CASSLNGLTYEQYF
>TRBV29-1|TRBJ2-7|-|-
TGCAGCGTCGTCCCGAGTCCTCCCTACGAGCAGTACTTC
CSVVPSPPYEQYF
>TRBV5-1|TRBJ2-2|many|-
TGCGCCAGCAGCTTGGATCCAGGCGGCGGGGAGCTGTTTTTT
CASSLDPGGGELFF
>TRBV20-1|TRBJ2-7|-|TRBD1
TGCAGTGCTATACGGGACAGGGTCACCTACGAGCAGTACTTC
CSAIRDRVTYEQYF
>TRBV7-9|TRBJ2-3|many|TRBD2
TGTGCCAGCAGCTTGGGACTAGCGGGGTACACAGATACGCAGTATTTT
CASSLGLAGYTDTQYF
>TRBV12-3/TRBV12-4|TRBJ1-4|-|-
TGTGCCAGCAGTGCCAGAGGGGGGGGTGAAAAACTGTTTTTT
CASSARGGGEKLFF
>TRBV5-7|TRBJ2-3|many|-
TGTGCCAGCAGCCGGCCCCGAAGGACAGATACGCAGTATTTT
CASSRPRRTDTQYF
>TRBV2|TRBJ2-7|many|TRBD1
TGTGCCATCGAAAGGGACAGGGGCTCCGAGCAGTACTTC
CAIERDRGSEQYF
>TRBV18|TRBJ1-6|many|-
TGTGCCAGCTCACCATACGGATCACCCCTCCACTTT
CASSPYGSPLHF
>TRBV15|TRBJ2-1|-|-
TGTGCCACCAGCAGAGATTGGAGCGACAGTGAGCAGTTCTTC
CATSRDWSDSEQFF
>TRBV5-4|TRBJ1-2|many|TRBD1
TGTGCCAGCAGCTTGGAAACAGGGGAATTCTATGGCTACACCTTC
CASSLETGEFYGYTF
>TRBV19|TRBJ2-7|many|-
TGTGCCAGTAGTATCGATGGGTCCAACTACGAGCAGTACTTC
CASSIDGSNYEQYF
>TRBV20-1|TRBJ2-3|many|-
TGCAGTGCTAGAGGAGGGCACACAGATACGCAGTATTTT
CSARGGHTDTQYF
>TRBV28|TRBJ2-7|many|-
TGTGCCAGCAGTCCCCTTGGAGAAGCAAAAACCACCAACGAGCAGTACTTC
CASSPLGEAKTTNEQYF
>TRBV7-2|TRBJ2-1|many|-
TGTGCCAGCAGCCCCGGGGCCTGGATGGGGAATGAGCAGTTCTTC
CASSPGAWMGNEQFF
>TRBV5-5|TRBJ1-6|many|-
TGTGCCAGCAGCTTGGGGCGGGGCGCCGGAGATTCACCCCTCCACTTT
CASSLGRGAGDSPLHF
>TRBV28|TRBJ1-1|-|-
TGTGCCAGCAGCCCGGCTGGCACTGAAGCTTTCTTT
CASSPAGTEAFF
>TRBV10-1|TRBJ2-7|many|-
TGCGCCAGCGCCCACTCCGCCGGCCACGAGCAGTACTTC
CASAHSAGHEQYF
>TRBV20-1|TRBJ1-6|many|TRBD1
TGCAGTGCTCATAGACAGGGGGGTTTGGGCAATTCACCCCTCCACTTT
CSAHRQGGLGNSPLHF
>TRBV21-1|TRBJ2-2|many|-
TGTGCCAGCAGCAAAGCGCGCCCGGACGCCGGGGAGCTGTTTTTT
CASSKARPDAGELFF
>TRBV10-3|TRBJ2-7|many|TRBD1
TGTGCCATCAGCCCCTCCGGGACAGGGGGTAGCTACGAGCAGTACTTC
CAISPSGTGGSYEQYF
>TRBV5-1|TRBJ1-1|many|-
TGCGCCAGCAGCTTGAAACAAGACACTGAAGCTTTCTTT
CASSLKQDTEAFF
>TRBV6-5|TRBJ1-4|many|-
TGTGCCAGCAGGCCGACCAACTCGGGGGAAAAACTGTTTTTT
CASRPTNSGEKLFF
>TRBV13|TRBJ1-2|few|-
TGTGCCAGCAGCCATATGGGGGCTGGCTATGGCTACACCTTC
CASSHMGAGYGYTF
>TRBV19|TRBJ2-4|few|-
TGTGCCAGTGGACCGGGTCCGGCCAAAAACATTCAGTACTTC
CASGPGPAKNIQYF
>TRBV28|TRBJ2-3|many|-
TGTGCCAGCAGTTTATGGGAAGGGGCGGGCGCAGATACGCAGTATTTT
CASSLWEGAGADTQYF
>TRBV7-6|TRBJ2-1|many|-
TGTGCCAGCAGCTTATTCTACTCCTACAATGAGCAGTTCTTC
CASSLFYSYNEQFF
>TRBV7-6|TRBJ1-1|-|-
TGTGCCAGCAGCTTATGGGAACTGAACACTGAAGCTTTCTTT
CASSLWELNTEAFF
>TRBV4-3|TRBJ1-1|-|-
TGCGCCAGCAGCCAAGTCTCCATCGGGGCCCCGAACACTGAAGCTTTCTTT
CASSQVSIGAPNTEAFF
>TRBV11-3|TRBJ1-4|many|-
TGTGCCAGCAGCTTAGTGGAGCAGGGGTTTAATGAAAAACTGTTTTTT
CASSLVEQGFNEKLFF
>TRBV13|TRBJ2-1|-|-
TGTGCCAGCAGCTTAGGCCACCCGAGTGAGCAGTTCTTC
CASSLGHPSEQFF
>TRBV6-1|TRBJ2-3|many|-
TGTGCCAGCAGTGAACTAGCGATTAGCACAGATACGCAGTATTTT
CASSELAISTDTQYF
>TRBV28|TRBJ1-3|-|-
TGTGCCACAGGCTCGATCGGGACCTCTGGAAACACCATATATTTT
CATGSIGTSGNTIYF
>TRBV11-1|TRBJ2-7|-|TRBD1
TGTGCCAGCCACCCCCGACAGGGGTCCTACGAGCAGTACTTC
CASHPRQGSYEQYF
>TRBV12-3/TRBV12-4|TRBJ2-1|few|TRBD2
TGTGCCAGCAGGCTCGCGGGGGGTAATGAGCAGTTCTTC
CASRLAGGNEQFF
>TRBV12-3/TRBV12-4|TRBJ2-4|many|-
TGTGCCAGCAGCCATTCGTTCGCCGGAGGAGGAAACATTCAGTACTTC
CASSHSFAGGGNIQYF
>TRBV20-1|TRBJ2-1|many|TRBD2
TGCAGTGCTAGCGCCGGGGGGTTTCCCTACAATGAGCAGTTCTTC
CSASAGGFPYNEQFF